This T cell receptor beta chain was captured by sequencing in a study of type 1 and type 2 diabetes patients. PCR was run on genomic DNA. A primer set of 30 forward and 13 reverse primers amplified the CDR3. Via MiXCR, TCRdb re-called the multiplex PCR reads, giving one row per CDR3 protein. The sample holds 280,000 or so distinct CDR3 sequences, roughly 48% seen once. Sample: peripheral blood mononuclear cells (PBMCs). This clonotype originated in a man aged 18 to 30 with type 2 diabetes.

In DNA, the CDR3 is TGCAGTGCTAGCGGGGGGGCGTCAGGCAATGAGCAGTTCTTC. Amino acid sequence: CSASGGASGNEQFF. The chain couples TRBV20-1 to TRBJ2-1; 8 positions match TRBD2. V was clipped by 3 bases and J by 6 bases; unmatched bases: 7. CDR3 length: 14 amino acids. The germline gives CDR1 DFQATT, CDR2 SNEGSKA (reference sequence).